These 20 T cell receptor beta chains share one sample of origin, sequenced in a study of control samples from healthy donors and cancer patients. Assay used: immunoSEQ multiplex PCR; TCRdb lists only in-frame clones, some missing. The sample holds 150,000 to 200,000 clones; roughly 90% are singletons and the top ten take around 12%. Sequenced input: blood. These receptor sequences come from a man in his thirties or forties in good health.

J is TRBJ2-7 and V is TRBV28; maybe TRBD1 (6 bases). Germline V gives CDR1 MDHEN, CDR2 SYDVKM. Deletions cut 6 bases from V and 4 bases from J, with 22 bases between. The CDR3 totals 16 residues. In DNA, the CDR3 is TGTGCCAGCAGGCCTCCCTTAGGACAGATAAAGTACGAGCAGTACTTC. Translation gives CASRPPLGQIKYEQYF.

This clone has just one count. Germline and junction disagree at one end, which may indicate a read error. Additional DNA sequences in this sample encode the identical CDR3. The chain employs TRBV2 and TRBJ1-1; D unclear. Germline values: CDR1 SNHLY, CDR2 FYNNEI. CDR3 length: 14 amino acids. This CDR3 reads CASRTGLGLPEAFF. The CDR3 bases are TGTGCCAGCAGAACGGGGTTGGGTTTGCCTGAAGCCTTCTTT. Filled out from reference TRBV2 and TRBJ1-1, the complete variable domain reads EPEVTQTPSHQVTQMGQEVILRCVPISNHLYFYWYRQILGQKVEFLVSFYNNEISEKSEIFDDQFSVERPDGSNFTLKIRSTKLEDSAMYFCASRTGLGLPEAFFGQGTRLTVV.

This rearrangement joins TRBV7-2 to TRBJ2-5; 13 nucleotides agree with TRBD2. The trim removed 5 bases at V and 11 bases at J, leaving 11 bases unmatched. Germline V gene data show CDR1 as SGHTA and CDR2 as FQGNSA. The CDR3 runs 15 residues. The CDR3 is CASSRTGTSGASQYF. The CDR3 coding sequence is TGTGCCAGCAGCCGCACCGGGACTAGCGGGGCCTCTCAGTACTTC.

The chain uses TRBV19 and TRBJ2-3; D unclear. The CDR3 is 15 amino acids. Per the germline V gene, CDR1 is LNHDA and CDR2 is SQIVND (reference sequence). V lost 5 bases, J lost 0 bases, and 12 bases lay in between. The DNA for the CDR3 is TGTGCCAGTAGTCGCGGCACAGTCAGCACAGATACGCAGTATTTT. It specifies CASSRGTVSTDTQYF.

V usage is TRBV2 and J usage is TRBJ1-1; 7 nucleotides agree with TRBD1. The J segment lost 1 base and the V segment lost 5 bases, leaving 4 bases of the junction unmatched. The CDR3 length is 14 residues. CDR1 SNHLY and CDR2 FYNNEI come from the germline V gene. CDR3 amino acids: CASSTGARNTEAFF. The CDR3 DNA reads as TGTGCCAGCAGTACAGGGGCCAGGAACACTGAAGCTTTCTTT.

This chain joins TRBV19 and TRBJ2-7, with 8 bases identical to TRBD2. Germline loops: CDR1 LNHDA, CDR2 SQIVND (reference sequence). The CDR3 consists of 14 residues. The V and J ends lost 8 bases and 2 bases, in that order; junction bases with no gene match: 8. This CDR3 is CASQETSGTYEQYF. The CDR3 nucleotides read TGTGCCAGTCAAGAAACTAGCGGCACCTACGAGCAGTACTTC. The variable domain in full, with the rest retrieved from reference TRBV19 and TRBJ2-7, is DGGITQSPKYLFRKEGQNVTLSCEQNLNHDAMYWYRQDPGQGLRLIYYSQIVNDFQKGDIAEGYSVSREKKESFPLTVTSAQKNPTAFYLCASQETSGTYEQYFGPGTRLTVT.

The rearrangement links TRBV27 to TRBJ1-5; possible D gene TRBD1, 5 bases. Trimming took off 5 bases at V and 2 bases at J, with 19 bases between the two ends. This CDR3 is built from 17 residues. Germline V gene data show CDR1 as MNHEY and CDR2 as SMNVEV (reference sequence). The CDR3 region has the DNA TGTGCCAGCAGTCGGGGCAATGGACGTATGGGCAATCAGCCCCAGCATTTT. Encoded protein: CASSRGNGRMGNQPQHF.

V usage is TRBV28 and J usage is TRBJ1-1; unclear D gene. Germline V CDR1 and CDR2: MDHEN, SYDVKM. CDR3 length equals 12 residues. Between the trimmed V and J ends, which lost 6 bases and 4 bases, there was a span of 9 bases. CDR3 sequence reads: CASSLTLTEAFF. In DNA, the CDR3 is TGTGCCAGCAGCCTAACCCTCACTGAAGCTTTCTTT.

The rearrangement links TRBV24-1 to TRBJ1-2; the D gene is possibly TRBD1 (6 bases). Trimming pared 5 bases from V and 0 bases from J, leaving 9 bases between. The CDR3 is made up of 14 amino acids. Germline V gene data show CDR1 as KGHDR and CDR2 as SFDVKD. The CDR3 protein is CATSVGTTNYGYTF. For the CDR3, the DNA is TGTGCCACCAGTGTCGGGACAACTAACTATGGCTACACCTTC.

The rearrangement joins TRBV6-6 to TRBJ1-1; D is perhaps TRBD1 (5 bases). Looked up from germline, CDR1 is MNHNY and CDR2 is SVGAGI (reference sequence). V lost 2 bases and J lost 2, with 6 bases in between. This CDR3 is built from 13 residues. The CDR3 DNA is TGTGCCAGCAGTTACGGGGGAAACACTGAAGCTTTCTTT. This codes for CASSYGGNTEAFF.

This chain links TRBV27 with TRBJ1-1, with D tentatively TRBD1 (6 bases). From germline, CDR1 is MNHEY and CDR2 SMNVEV (reference sequence). The ends were cut back, 5 bases at V and 10 bases at J, with 17 bases in the middle. This CDR3 is 13 amino acids long. Here the CDR3 DNA reads TGTGCCAGCAGTCCCGCGCAGGGGCAGAGAGCTTTCTTT. It specifies CASSPAQGQRAFF.

The chain recombines TRBV25-1 with TRBJ2-1, with 8 bases aligning to TRBD2. In germline, CDR1 is MGHDK, CDR2 SYGVNS. Losses at the gene ends were 7 bases for V and 7 bases for J; bases not matched to a gene: 6. The CDR3 contains 13 residues. Here the CDR3 DNA reads TGTGCCAGCATTCTTGGCGGGGGGAATGAGCAGTTCTTC. Protein product: CASILGGGNEQFF.

The chain joins TRBV18 to TRBJ2-1, with 7 bases aligning to TRBD2. Germline lookup yields CDR1 KGHSH and CDR2 LQKENI. CDR3 length equals 14 residues. After removal of 4 bases from V and 6 bases from J, the junction contained 6 bases not matched to a gene. The CDR3 protein is CASSLAGVGNEQFF. CDR3 nucleotide sequence: TGTGCCAGCTCACTTGCGGGAGTGGGCAATGAGCAGTTCTTC.

The rearrangement uses TRBV7-8 and TRBJ1-1; D possibly corresponds to TRBD1 (6 bases). This CDR3 contains 14 residues. V lost 5 bases, J lost 0 bases, and 10 bases lay in between. Looked up from germline, CDR1 is SGHVS and CDR2 is FQNEAQ. The DNA for the CDR3 is TGTGCCAGCAGCCCGGGACAAATGAACACTGAAGCTTTCTTT. It specifies CASSPGQMNTEAFF.

This clone came up once. The chain couples TRBV18 to TRBJ2-7, with 8 nucleotides matching TRBD2. J lost 4 bases, V lost 4 bases, and 3 bases had no gene match. Germline loops: CDR1 KGHSH, CDR2 LQKENI. There are 13 residues in the CDR3. The CDR3 nucleotides are TGTGCCAGCTCACTGGGACTAGAGTACGAGCAGTACTTC. Its translation is CASSLGLEYEQYF.

The chain carries TRBV5-1 and TRBJ1-5; D remains unclear. The CDR3 has 13 residues. CDR1 is SGHRS, CDR2 YFSETQ, per germline. V was shortened by 4 bases and J by 5 bases, with 10 bases between the two germline ends. In DNA, the CDR3 is TGCGCCAGCAGCCCTGGGTCCGATCAGCCCCAGCATTTT. Translated: CASSPGSDQPQHF. Full variable domain (remainder filled in from reference TRBV5-1 and TRBJ1-5): KAGVTQTPRYLIKTRGQQVTLSCSPISGHRSVSWYQQTPGQGLQFLFEYFSETQRNKGNFPGRFSGRQFSNSRSEMNVSTLELGDSALYLCASSPGSDQPQHFGDGTRLSIL.

The chain recombines TRBV7-3 with TRBJ2-2; D gene ambiguous. This CDR3 is 13 amino acids long. Germline V gene lookup returns CDR1 SGHTA and CDR2 FQGTGA. The V gene lost 4 bases and the J gene lost 1 base, with 4 bases spanning the gap. CDR3 loop: CASSSGNTGELFF. The DNA for the CDR3 is TGTGCCAGCAGCTCAGGGAACACCGGGGAGCTGTTTTTT.

V gene TRBV9 combines with J gene TRBJ1-1; no reliable D call. The CDR3 is 16 amino acids. Germline CDR1 and CDR2: SGDLS and YYNGEE. V lost 0 bases, J lost 5 bases, and 17 bases lay in between. The CDR3 reads CASSVVRLGRSTEAFF. The CDR3, as DNA: TGTGCCAGCAGCGTAGTACGGTTGGGCAGGTCTACTGAAGCTTTCTTT.

CDR3 sequence reads: CASSPGQGGNTEAFF. The CDR3 DNA reads as TGTGCCAGCAGCCCAGGACAGGGAGGGAACACTGAAGCTTTCTTT. The chain carries TRBV7-9 and TRBJ1-1, with 8 bases identical to TRBD1. The V segment lost 5 bases and the J segment 1 base; nucleotides outside the gene matches: 6. Germline CDR1 SEHNR, CDR2 FQNEAQ (reference sequence). This CDR3 is 15 amino acids long.

This clone is a singleton in its sample. The chain couples TRBV7-9 to TRBJ2-3, with D perhaps matching TRBD2 (5 bases). CDR1 and CDR2 (germline): SEHNR, FQNEAQ (reference sequence). V was clipped by 3 bases and J by 5 bases, with 15 bases between them. This CDR3 spans 15 amino acids. The CDR3 sequence is CASSFGTGSKDTQYF. CDR3 coding DNA: TGTGCCAGCAGCTTCGGTACGGGAAGTAAAGATACGCAGTATTTT.